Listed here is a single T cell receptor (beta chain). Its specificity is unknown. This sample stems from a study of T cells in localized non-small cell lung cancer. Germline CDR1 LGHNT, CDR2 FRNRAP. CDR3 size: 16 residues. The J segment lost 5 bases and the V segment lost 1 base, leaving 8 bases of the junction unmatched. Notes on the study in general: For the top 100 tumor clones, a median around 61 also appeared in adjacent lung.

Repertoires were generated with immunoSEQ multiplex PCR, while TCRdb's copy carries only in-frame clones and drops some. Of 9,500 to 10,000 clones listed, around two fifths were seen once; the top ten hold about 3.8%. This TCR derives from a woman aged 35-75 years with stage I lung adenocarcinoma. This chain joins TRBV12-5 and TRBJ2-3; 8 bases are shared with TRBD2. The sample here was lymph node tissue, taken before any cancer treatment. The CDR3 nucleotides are TGTGCTAGTGGTTTGGGGAGCGGGGGCGGTTTAGATACGCAGTATTTT. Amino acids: CASGLGSGGGLDTQYF.